This T cell receptor beta chain was captured by sequencing in a study of identifying expanded T cells in peripheral blood. Produced via immunoSEQ multiplex PCR; TCRdb's table is partial and in-frame only. Of 65,000 to 95,000 clones listed, around 90% are singletons. Study-level points and caveats: Roughly 1.2 clones differed between technical replicates, versus approximately 16 and 20 over time. Across healthy donors, higher total template counts meant significantly greater approximately two-week count variance.

CDR3 length equals 15 residues. V was clipped by 3 bases and J by 2 bases, with 13 bases between them. The germline V gene has CDR1 ENHRY and CDR2 SYGVKD. Worth noting for this clone: Its antigen remains unknown.

V is TRBV10-3 and J is TRBJ1-1; a possible D gene is TRBD1 (5 bases). The sample taken for sequencing was blood. The receptor's source is a person aged 18-69 years in good health. DNA of the CDR3: TGTGCCATCAGTGAAACAAGACAGCTTAACACTGAAGCTTTCTTT. Translated, it gives CAISETRQLNTEAFF.